Here is one T cell receptor beta chain with its context. The CDR3 covers 14 residues. Germline V CDR1 and CDR2: SGDLS, YYNGEE. The V and J ends lost 3 bases and 2 bases, in that order; junction bases with no gene match: 3. In the source study's methods: Amplified reference gene primers provided the basis for estimating nucleated cell counts. Produced via immunoSEQ multiplex PCR; TCRdb's table is partial and in-frame only. V and J calls and clone size come straight from that table; D and trimming were deduced from the DNA. In the table there are around 100,000 clones, more than 60% of which are singletons. These data come from a study of blood T cell repertoires in COVID-19. Study-level information: The United States, Italy and Spain provided the acute and convalescent COVID-19 samples. The cDNA or gDNA used as material had been derived from T cells, B-cell-depleted T cells, or PBMCs.

This chain joins TRBV9 and TRBJ1-2; 8 nucleotides match TRBD1. Sequenced sample: peripheral blood. This TCR was sampled from a man between 65 and 85 years old with active or convalescent COVID-19. The CDR3 is CASSGTGMNYGYTF. The CDR3 region has the DNA TGTGCCAGCAGCGGGACAGGGATGAACTATGGCTACACCTTC.